The 29 T cell receptor beta chains in this list originate from one sample, sequenced in a study of blood T cells in healthy people across ages. It was with a sample-barcoded 5' primer and a J-beta primer mix that a second PCR of about 7 to 12 cycles was run. TCRdb ran MiXCR on the 5' RACE reads and lists one entry per CDR3 protein. The sample has 1.5 million to 1.9 million distinct CDR3 sequences, under 55% seen once; the top ten hold around 4%. Sequencing used blood. These receptors were collected from a woman between 18 and 29 years old in good health.

Worth noting for this clonotype: A read error may produce the germline difference seen at one junction end. The gene calls are TRBV28 and TRBJ2-7, with D unresolved. The J call may be incorrect, as the DNA end agrees better with TRBJ2-4. CDR1 is MDHEN, CDR2 SYDVKM, per germline. The CDR3 consists of 11 residues. The CDR3 nucleotides are TGTGGCAGCAGTTATTTAAACATTCAGTACTTC. Translation: CGSSYLNIQYF.

This clonotype was counted only a few times. This chain joins TRBV18 and TRBJ2-5; 8 nucleotides line up with TRBD2. V lost 8 bases to trimming and J lost 5 bases; unmatched junction nucleotides: 7. The CDR3 spans 13 residues. Germline V lookup: CDR1 KGHSH, CDR2 LQKENI. The CDR3 is CASSPGGRETQYF. DNA for the CDR3: TGTGCCAGCAGCCCGGGAGGGCGGGAGACCCAGTACTTC.

This clonotype has more than one count but fewer than ten. The rearrangement uses TRBV7-2 and TRBJ2-5; D is possibly TRBD1 (6 bases). Germline CDR1 is SGHTA and CDR2 is FQGNSA. This CDR3 has 15 amino acids. Between the trimmed V and J ends, which lost 1 base and 4 bases, there was a span of 13 bases. DNA for the CDR3: TGTGCCAGCAGCTTAGACTTACAGGGTCCAGAGACCCAGTACTTC. It yields the protein CASSLDLQGPETQYF.

On this clonotype: This could be a read error, since a much larger clone is one nucleotide away. This chain connects TRBV7-2 to TRBJ2-7, with D unresolved. The ends were cut back, 5 bases at V and 2 bases at J, with 13 bases in the middle. The germline V gene has CDR1 SGHTA and CDR2 FQGNSA. This CDR3 is 14 amino acids long. The DNA for the CDR3 is TGTGCCAGCAGCGTAGGAGCCAGAGCCTACGAGCAGTACTTC. Its protein is CASSVGARAYEQYF.

This clonotype has only a few counts. This sequence joins TRBV6-2 or TRBV6-3 and TRBJ2-7, with D possibly TRBD2 on 6 matching bases. The V gene lost 4 bases and the J gene lost 2 bases, with 21 bases spanning the gap. Germline values: CDR1 MNHEY, CDR2 SVGEGT. This CDR3 contains 17 residues. The CDR3 sequence: CASSSPARRERTYEQYF. DNA for the CDR3: TGTGCCAGCAGTTCCCCTGCACGCCGGGAGCGGACCTACGAGCAGTACTTC.

This clonotype was counted ten times or more. The V call is TRBV7-9, the J call TRBJ1-2; D uncertain. Trimming took off 1 base at V and 5 bases at J, with 5 bases between the two ends. In germline, CDR1 is SEHNR, CDR2 FQNEAQ (reference sequence). The CDR3 spans 12 residues. The CDR3 here is CASSLGPYGYTF. The CDR3 region has the DNA TGTGCCAGCAGCTTAGGACCATATGGCTACACCTTC.

The chain employs TRBV20-1 and TRBJ2-3, with 12 nucleotides matching TRBD2. This CDR3 spans 16 amino acids. The V gene's germline CDR1 is DFQATT and CDR2 SNEGSKA (reference sequence). V lost 3 bases and J lost 1; bases outside the gene matches: 5. The CDR3 DNA reads TGCAGTGCTAGCAAGCTAGCGGGAGGGGGCACAGATACGCAGTATTTT. Translation: CSASKLAGGGTDTQYF.

This chain uses TRBV21-1 with TRBJ1-1; TRBD1, the table's D call, was not compared with the DNA. TRBV21-1 is a documented pseudogene. The CDR3 runs 10 residues. The CDR3 DNA reads as TGTGAATTATGGGGGTGTGAAGCTTTCTTT. This encodes CELWGCEAFF.

To note about this clonotype: This may be a read error: a much more frequent sequence differs by one nucleotide. V and J are TRBV12-3 or TRBV12-4 and TRBJ1-2; D is ambiguous. This CDR3 is built from 14 residues. Trimming left V 7 bases short and J 2 bases short, with 14 bases between. This chain's CDR3 is CASTLRAVNYGYTF. CDR3 nucleotide sequence: TGTGCCAGCACCCTCCGGGCAGTCAACTATGGCTACACCTTC.

The chain recombines TRBV27 with TRBJ2-3; TRBD2 aligns across 11 bases. The ends lost 7 bases at V and 6 bases at J; junction bases unmatched: 12. CDR3 length: 16 amino acids. Germline CDR1 and CDR2: MNHEY and SMNVEV (reference sequence). CDR3 protein: CASTTRLAGTGDTQYF. In DNA form, the CDR3 reads TGTGCCAGCACCACCAGACTAGCGGGGACCGGGGATACGCAGTATTTT.

The CDR3 DNA reads as TGTGCCAGCAGTAACCTTCGGGTATTTAGTAATGAGCAGTTCTTC. Protein sequence: CASSNLRVFSNEQFF. The chain has TRBV6-2 or TRBV6-3 and TRBJ2-1; D not certain. The V end was cut by 5 bases, the J end by 7 bases, with 18 bases between. The CDR3 spans 15 residues. Per the germline V gene, CDR1 is MNHEY and CDR2 is SVGEGT.

This clonotype was detected only a few times. The chain uses TRBV27 and TRBJ1-5, with unresolved D. The CDR3 is made up of 15 amino acids. The germline V and J ends were trimmed by 4 bases and 4 bases, with 14 bases remaining between them. Per the germline V gene, CDR1 is MNHEY and CDR2 is SMNVEV (reference sequence). Here the CDR3 DNA reads TGTGCCAGCAGTTCGAACTCTTTGGGGAATCAGCCCCAGCATTTT. Translating gives CASSSNSLGNQPQHF.

This chain links TRBV21-1 with TRBJ2-5; TRBD2 is taken as the D call from the table, unchecked against the DNA. TRBV21-1 is assigned pseudogene status. The CDR3 runs 14 residues. The CDR3 here is CASSNLARGREQYF. CDR3 nucleotides: TGTGCCAGCAGCAACCTAGCGCGAGGGAGGGAGCAGTACTTC.

The CDR3 nucleotides read TGCAGCGTTGAAGGTGGAGACAAGCTAGAAGAGCAGTACTTC. This translates into CSVEGGDKLEEQYF. The rearrangement joins TRBV29-1 to TRBJ2-5; no reliable D call. The CDR3 has 14 amino acids. The ends were cut back, 1 base at V and 11 bases at J, with 20 bases in the middle. Germline V gene lookup returns CDR1 SQVTM and CDR2 ANQGSEA.

This clonotype turned up a few times. The V gene is TRBV29-1, the J gene TRBJ2-2, with unresolved D. The CDR3 has 15 amino acids. V was trimmed by 4 bases and J by 1 base, leaving 13 bases between them. Germline values: CDR1 SQVTM, CDR2 ANQGSEA. In DNA form, the CDR3 reads TGCAGCGTTGTTTTAGGGTCTCGGAACACCGGGGAGCTGTTTTTT. Its translation is CSVVLGSRNTGELFF.

The gene calls are TRBV21-1 and TRBJ1-4. TRBV21-1 is flagged as a pseudogene. This CDR3 is 15 amino acids long. This CDR3 reads CASSKWKGTGEKLFF. CDR3 in DNA: TGTGCCAGCAGCAAATGGAAGGGAACGGGTGAAAAACTGTTTTTT.

The V gene is TRBV20-1, the J gene TRBJ1-4; 8 bases fit TRBD1. V was pared by 7 bases and J by 7 bases, with 5 bases of the junction left unmatched. The CDR3 totals 12 residues. Germline values: CDR1 DFQATT, CDR2 SNEGSKA (reference sequence). CDR3 bases: TGCAGTGTCGGGGACAGGAGTGAAAAACTGTTTTTT. Translation gives CSVGDRSEKLFF.

This clonotype was observed a few times. The chain couples TRBV10-3 to TRBJ1-6; D possibly corresponds to TRBD1 (6 bases). The CDR3 is 17 residues long. Germline CDR1 and CDR2: ENHRY and SYGVKD. The ends were cut back, 6 bases at V and 9 bases at J, with 24 bases in the middle. The CDR3 nucleotides are TGTGCCATCAGCGATACGACATTGGGGGGGGCAGGTTCACCCCTCCACTTT. Protein sequence: CAISDTTLGGAGSPLHF.

This clonotype was seen a few times. The rearrangement uses TRBV20-1 and TRBJ2-3; 14 nucleotides line up with TRBD2. The CDR3 is made up of 16 amino acids. The V gene end was trimmed by 6 bases and the J gene end by 5 bases; junction bases not matched to a gene: 10. From germline, CDR1 is DFQATT and CDR2 SNEGSKA (reference sequence). As DNA, the CDR3 is TGCAGTGCACATGGACTAGCGGGGGGTCCCCGAGATACGCAGTATTTT. It yields the protein CSAHGLAGGPRDTQYF.

The rearrangement joins TRBV18 to TRBJ1-5; D is ambiguous. Trimming pared 1 base from V and 3 bases from J, leaving 13 bases between. The CDR3 covers 16 residues. Germline V gene sequence: CDR1 KGHSH, CDR2 LQKENI. The CDR3 loop reads CASSPRGRRVNQPQHF. The CDR3 DNA sequence: TGTGCCAGCTCACCACGGGGTCGGAGGGTCAATCAGCCCCAGCATTTT.

This clonotype was counted between two and nine times. CDR3 sequence (DNA): TGTGCCAGCAGCCAAGGGGGACTAGCGGGGAGCTGTAACAATGAGCAGTTCTTC. It yields the protein CASSQGGLAGSCNNEQFF. The chain joins TRBV3-1 to TRBJ2-1; 13 bases map to TRBD2. The germline V gene has CDR1 LGHDT and CDR2 YNNKEL (reference sequence). This CDR3 is 18 amino acids long. V lost 1 base, J lost 5 bases, and 8 bases stayed unmatched.

The chain is built from TRBV20-1 and TRBJ1-1; D is uncertain. CDR3 length: 12 amino acids. Germline CDR1 reads DFQATT; CDR2 reads SNEGSKA (reference sequence). V lost 1 base, J lost 11 bases, and 14 bases lay in between. For the CDR3, the DNA is TGCAGTGCTAGAGTTCAGGCGAGCGGGGCTTTCTTT. The encoded protein is CSARVQASGAFF.

This CDR3 reads CASSFAPQDEAPYF. The CDR3 nucleotides are TGTGCCAGCAGCTTTGCCCCCCAGGACGAAGCTCCGTACTTC. The J gene is TRBJ2-4, the V gene TRBV7-2; D gene ambiguous. The germline gives CDR1 SGHTA, CDR2 FQGNSA. Deletions cut 3 bases from V and 15 bases from J, with 21 bases between. This CDR3 is built from 14 residues.

The chain recombines TRBV5-1 with TRBJ1-1, with D tentatively TRBD1 (5 bases). Germline CDR1 is SGHRS and CDR2 is YFSETQ. The CDR3 consists of 15 residues. Trimming stripped 0 bases from V and 5 bases from J, with 14 bases between. DNA for the CDR3: TGCGCCAGCAGCTTGGCGGGGACGACGGTTACTGAAGCTTTCTTT. It is translated as CASSLAGTTVTEAFF.

This clonotype occurred a few times. This chain links TRBV28 with TRBJ2-7; possible D gene TRBD1, 6 bases. Trimming stripped 8 bases from V and 2 bases from J, with 13 bases between. The CDR3 has 13 amino acids. The germline V gene encodes CDR1 MDHEN and CDR2 SYDVKM. CDR3 residues: CASRDTNTYEQYF. The CDR3 DNA reads TGTGCCAGCCGGGACACAAATACCTACGAGCAGTACTTC.

This chain joins TRBV12-1 and TRBJ2-5; the table calls TRBD2, which could not be checked here. TRBV12-1 is listed as a pseudogene. The CDR3 is made up of 18 amino acids. DNA of the CDR3: TGTGCCAGCAGATCACCCGCGGGACTAGCGGGAGGATTCTGGGAGCAGTACTTC. Translating it yields CASRSPAGLAGGFWEQYF.

The V and J genes are TRBV6-2 or TRBV6-3 and TRBJ2-4, with a possible D match to TRBD1 (5 bases). This CDR3 spans 15 amino acids. Germline V lookup: CDR1 MNHEY, CDR2 SVGEGT. Between the trimmed V and J ends, which lost 5 bases and 6 bases, there was a span of 17 bases. The CDR3 loop is CASSDPGSALNIQYF. The CDR3 DNA reads as TGTGCCAGCAGTGACCCAGGGTCAGCCCTAAACATTCAGTACTTC.

The gene calls are TRBV9 and TRBJ2-7; 12 positions agree with TRBD2. Germline CDR1 reads SGDLS; CDR2 reads YYNGEE. This CDR3 has 15 residues. Trimming removed 5 bases from V and 3 bases from J; junction bases left unmatched: 6. CDR3 sequence (DNA): TGTGCCAGCAGTCCTAGCGGGGGGGATTACTACGAGCAGTACTTC. Translated: CASSPSGGDYYEQYF.

J is TRBJ1-4 and V is TRBV28, with D tentatively TRBD1 (6 bases). CDR3 length: 15 residues. The V gene's germline CDR1 is MDHEN and CDR2 SYDVKM. V was trimmed by 7 bases and J by 8 bases, leaving 20 bases between them. CDR3 residues: CASTVGRGGEEKLFF. Here the CDR3 DNA reads TGTGCCAGCACCGTAGGCAGGGGAGGAGAGGAAAAACTGTTTTTT.